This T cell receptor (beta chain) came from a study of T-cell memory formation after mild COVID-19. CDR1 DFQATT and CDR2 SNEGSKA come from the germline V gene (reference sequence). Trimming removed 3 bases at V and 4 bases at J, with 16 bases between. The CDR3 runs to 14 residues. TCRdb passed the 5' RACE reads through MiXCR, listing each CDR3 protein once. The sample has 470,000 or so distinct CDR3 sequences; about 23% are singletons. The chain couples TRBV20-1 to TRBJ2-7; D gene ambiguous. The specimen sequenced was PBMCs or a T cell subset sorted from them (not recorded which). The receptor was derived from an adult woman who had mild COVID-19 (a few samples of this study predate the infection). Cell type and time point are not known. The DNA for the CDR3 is TGCAGTGCTAGCAGACCCTACCTCGTATACGAGCAGTACTTC. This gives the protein CSASRPYLVYEQYF.